This T cell receptor (beta chain) was profiled in a study of blood T cell repertoires in COVID-19. At the level of the study: The study drew acute and convalescent COVID-19 samples from the United States, Italy and Spain. From T cells, B-cell-depleted T cells, or PBMCs came the material, which was cDNA or gDNA.

As originally analysed: Scientists estimated how many nucleated cells there were by amplifying reference gene primers. Measured with immunoSEQ multiplex PCR; TCRdb has only the in-frame clones, and not every one. Clone size and the V and J calls come from that table; the DNA yielded D and trimming. This sample has 280,000 or so clones, with about 89% found just once. Sequencing was performed on peripheral blood. The receptor was isolated from a woman aged 55 to 70 with acute or convalescent COVID-19.

Here the CDR3 DNA reads TGTGCCAGCTCAGGGCAGATGAACACTGAAGCTTTCTTT. It is translated as CASSGQMNTEAFF. V usage is TRBV18 and J usage is TRBJ1-1, with D unresolved. CDR1 is KGHSH and CDR2 is LQKENI in the germline V gene. This CDR3 has 13 amino acids. Trimming took off 5 bases at V and 0 bases at J, with 7 bases between the two ends.